This T cell receptor (beta chain) originates from a study of monozygotic twins with inflammatory bowel disease. Making each TCR library took 3,000 to 4,000 ng of total RNA. From the 5' RACE reads, TCRdb lists one entry per CDR3 protein and no DNA. Across about 380,000 distinct CDR3 sequences, the top ten clones capture 2.6% of the sample. Phlebotomy per donor yielded a single 2.5 ml blood sample. The study's findings and limits: Healthy co-twins had higher TCRbeta inverse Simpson diversity than their IBD twins.

Note on this clonotype: As yet, its antigen is unknown.

The source is a human donor with ulcerative colitis or Crohn's disease, or a healthy co-twin of an affected twin (not recorded which). Sample: blood.

CDR3 in amino acids: CSIPGDTDTQYF. V gene TRBV20-1 combines with J gene TRBJ2-3; TCRdb's D gene call, TRBD1, goes unchecked for lack of DNA. In germline, CDR1 is DFQATT, CDR2 SNEGSKA (reference sequence). The CDR3 loop spans 12 amino acids.